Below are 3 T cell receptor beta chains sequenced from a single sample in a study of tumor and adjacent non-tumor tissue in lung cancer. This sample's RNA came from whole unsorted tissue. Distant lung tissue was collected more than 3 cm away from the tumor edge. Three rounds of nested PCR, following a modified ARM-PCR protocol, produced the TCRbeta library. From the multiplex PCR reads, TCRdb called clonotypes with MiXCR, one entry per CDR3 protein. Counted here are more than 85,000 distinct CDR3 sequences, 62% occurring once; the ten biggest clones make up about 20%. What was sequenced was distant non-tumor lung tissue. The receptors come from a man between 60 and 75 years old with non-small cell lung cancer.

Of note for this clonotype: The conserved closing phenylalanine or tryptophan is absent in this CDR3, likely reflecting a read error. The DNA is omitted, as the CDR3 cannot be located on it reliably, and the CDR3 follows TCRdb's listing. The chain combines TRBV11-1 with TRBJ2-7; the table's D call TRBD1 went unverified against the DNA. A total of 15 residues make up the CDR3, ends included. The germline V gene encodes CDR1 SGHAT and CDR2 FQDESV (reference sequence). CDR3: CASSTAGQWRYEEYI.

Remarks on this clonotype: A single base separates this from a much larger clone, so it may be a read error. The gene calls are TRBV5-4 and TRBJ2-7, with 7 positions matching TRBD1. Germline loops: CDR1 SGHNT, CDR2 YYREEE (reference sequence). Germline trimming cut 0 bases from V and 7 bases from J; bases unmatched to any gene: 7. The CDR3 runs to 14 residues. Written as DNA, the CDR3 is TGTGCCAGCAGCTTGGTACAGGGGACGGGAGAGCAGTACTTC. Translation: CASSLVQGTGEQYF. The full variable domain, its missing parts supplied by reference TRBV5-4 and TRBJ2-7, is ETGVTQSPTHLIKTRGQQVTLRCSSQSGHNTVSWYQQALGQGPQFIFQYYREEENGRGNFPPRFSGLQFPNYSSELNVNALELDDSALYLCASSLVQGTGEQYFGPGTRLTVT.

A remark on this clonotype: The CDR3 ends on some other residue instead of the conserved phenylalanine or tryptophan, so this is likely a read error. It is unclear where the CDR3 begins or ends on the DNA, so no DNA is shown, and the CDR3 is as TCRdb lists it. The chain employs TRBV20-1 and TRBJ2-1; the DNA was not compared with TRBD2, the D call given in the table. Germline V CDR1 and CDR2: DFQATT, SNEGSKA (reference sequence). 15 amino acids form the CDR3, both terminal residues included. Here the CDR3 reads CSANPLLAIYNEQLL.